The 10 T cell receptor beta chains below all came from one sample that was sequenced in a study. TCRdb passed the 5' RACE reads through MiXCR, listing each CDR3 protein once. Of roughly 50,000 distinct CDR3 sequences listed, about a sixth are singletons. The specimen was naive CD4+ T cells sorted from blood. The subset is: naive CD4+ T cells, CD4+CD45RA+CD25-. The source is a female donor with breast cancer.

This clonotype is medium-sized in the sample. V and J are TRBV12-3 or TRBV12-4 and TRBJ2-2, with a possible D match to TRBD1 (6 bases). This CDR3 has 13 residues. The V gene lost 7 bases and the J gene lost 6 bases, with 12 bases spanning the gap. The CDR3 region is CASTRGSAGELFF. CDR3 sequence (DNA): TGTGCCAGCACGAGGGGGTCGGCCGGGGAGCTGTTTTTT.

This chain uses TRBV30 with TRBJ2-7; D unclear. Trimming cost V 2 bases and J 3 bases, with 8 bases left between them. The CDR3 extends over 12 amino acids. Germline V CDR1 and CDR2: GTSNPN, SVGIG (reference sequence). The CDR3 protein is CAWSPTDYEQYF. The CDR3 DNA reads as TGTGCCTGGAGTCCTACGGACTACGAGCAGTACTTC.

This clonotype was seen at least ten times. This chain joins TRBV9 and TRBJ2-5, with D maybe TRBD1 (5 bases). V gave up 0 bases and J gave up 1 base, with 7 bases separating them. The CDR3 runs to 14 residues. CDR1 and CDR2 from the germline V gene are SGDLS and YYNGEE. In DNA form, the CDR3 reads TGTGCCAGCAGCGTAGAGGGGATCCAAGAGACCCAGTACTTC. Protein sequence: CASSVEGIQETQYF.

V usage is TRBV5-1 and J usage is TRBJ1-1; D gene unclear. V shed 0 bases and J shed 7 bases, with 7 bases lying between them. Germline V gene lookup returns CDR1 SGHRS and CDR2 YFSETQ. The CDR3 is 12 amino acids. In DNA form, the CDR3 reads TGCGCCAGCAGCTTGGCCCCAGATGAAGCTTTCTTT. It is translated as CASSLAPDEAFF.

Only a few counts were recorded for this clonotype. J is TRBJ2-2 and V is TRBV5-1; TRBD1 matches at 12 bases. The J segment lost 6 bases and the V segment lost 4 bases, leaving 1 base of the junction unmatched. This CDR3 contains 14 residues. Germline CDR1 and CDR2: SGHRS and YFSETQ. The CDR3 sequence: CASSGTGGPGELFF. The CDR3 DNA reads TGCGCCAGCAGCGGGACAGGGGGCCCCGGGGAGCTGTTTTTT.

The chain has TRBV6-5 and TRBJ2-3, with D unclear. The V end was cut by 6 bases, the J end by 5 bases, with 6 bases between. CDR3 length: 11 residues. CDR1 and CDR2 (germline): MNHEY, SVGAGI. The CDR3 loop reads CASSRQDTQYF. CDR3 DNA sequence: TGTGCCAGCAGCCGACAAGATACGCAGTATTTT.

This clonotype was recorded at least ten times. This chain links TRBV5-1 with TRBJ2-5; unclear D gene. The length of the CDR3 is 12 residues. With 1 base removed from V and 4 bases from J, the gap between germline ends came to 5 bases. In germline, CDR1 is SGHRS, CDR2 YFSETQ. Written as DNA, the CDR3 is TGCGCCAGCAGCTTGAGAAGAGAGACCCAGTACTTC. This encodes CASSLRRETQYF.

This chain connects TRBV5-1 to TRBJ2-5; TRBD1 matches 7 bases. From germline, CDR1 is SGHRS and CDR2 YFSETQ. Trimming at V came to 4 bases and at J to 3 bases, leaving 3 bases not matched to a gene. The CDR3 spans 13 residues. As DNA, the CDR3 is TGCGCCAGCAGCACCACAGGGGAAGAGACCCAGTACTTC. It translates to CASSTTGEETQYF.

This clonotype was detected many times. This chain joins TRBV6-5 and TRBJ1-1, with unresolved D. Trimming stripped 6 bases from V and 0 bases from J, with 14 bases between. Germline loops: CDR1 MNHEY, CDR2 SVGAGI. This CDR3 comprises 15 residues. The CDR3 spells CASSRHGRMNTEAFF. For the CDR3, the DNA is TGTGCCAGCAGCCGCCACGGCAGGATGAACACTGAAGCTTTCTTT.

In its sample, this clonotype was seen a few times. The chain combines TRBV3-1 with TRBJ1-5; D is perhaps TRBD1 (5 bases). The V end was cut by 0 bases, the J end by 5 bases, with 11 bases between. CDR3 length: 15 residues. Germline CDR1 reads LGHDT; CDR2 reads YNNKEL (reference sequence). This CDR3 is CASSQDIQVHQPQHF. CDR3 DNA: TGTGCCAGCAGCCAAGATATACAGGTCCATCAGCCCCAGCATTTT. The full variable domain, with the rest looked up from reference TRBV3-1 and TRBJ1-5, is DTAVSQTPKYLVTQMGNDKSIKCEQNLGHDTMYWYKQDSKKFLKIMFSYNNKELIINETVPNRFSPKSPDKAHLNLHINSLELGDSAVYFCASSQDIQVHQPQHFGDGTRLSIL.